This paragraph reports one T cell receptor beta chain. The sample is drawn from a study of control samples from healthy donors and cancer patients. Trimming removed 0 bases from V and 7 bases from J; junction bases left unmatched: 6. Germline V gene lookup returns CDR1 LGHNA and CDR2 YNFKEQ. This CDR3 contains 16 residues. Clones were read by immunoSEQ multiplex PCR, and TCRdb kept only the in-frame ones, dropping some. The table has tens of thousands of clones, 65% to 85% seen once; the top ten hold 15% to 18%. This chain connects TRBV4-2 to TRBJ2-1; 10 nucleotides agree with TRBD2. The source of this sequence is a man in his sixties in good health. Input material: blood. CDR3 protein: CASSQDVNSGRNEQFF. DNA of the CDR3: TGTGCCAGCAGCCAAGATGTTAATAGCGGGAGGAATGAGCAGTTCTTC.